The clone carrying this T cell receptor beta chain has just one count. There are 15 residues in the CDR3. This sample stems from a study of blood T cell repertoires in COVID-19. Background on the study: COVID-19 samples from acute and convalescent phases originated in the United States, Italy and Spain.

In the original processing: Counts of nucleated cells, estimated from reference gene primer amplification, were obtained. Repertoires were generated with immunoSEQ multiplex PCR, while TCRdb's copy carries only in-frame clones and drops some. V, J and clone size are those of that table, while D and trimming were read from the DNA. Of a few hundred thousand clones in the sample, approximately 83% were seen once. This sequence was found in a man older than 75 with acute or convalescent COVID-19. The chain carries TRBV12-1 and TRBJ1-6; no DNA check was done on the table's D call, TRBD1. TRBV12-1 is flagged as a pseudogene. Sequencing was performed on peripheral blood. CDR3 region: CASRPRRTENSPLHF. DNA of the CDR3: TGTGCCAGCAGACCCCGAAGAACAGAAAATTCACCCCTCCACTTT.